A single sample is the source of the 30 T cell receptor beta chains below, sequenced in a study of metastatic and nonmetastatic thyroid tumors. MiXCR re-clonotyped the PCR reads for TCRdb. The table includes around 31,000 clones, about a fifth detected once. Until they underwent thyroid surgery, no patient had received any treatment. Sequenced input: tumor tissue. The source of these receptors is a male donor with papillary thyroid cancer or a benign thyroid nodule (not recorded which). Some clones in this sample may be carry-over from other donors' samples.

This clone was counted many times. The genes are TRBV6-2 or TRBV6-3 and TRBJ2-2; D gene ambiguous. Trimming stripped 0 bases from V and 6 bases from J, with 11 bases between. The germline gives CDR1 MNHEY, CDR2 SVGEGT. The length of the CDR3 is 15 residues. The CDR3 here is CASSYSGRQAGELFF. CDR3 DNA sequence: TGTGCCAGCAGTTACTCTGGACGGCAGGCCGGGGAGCTGTTTTTT.

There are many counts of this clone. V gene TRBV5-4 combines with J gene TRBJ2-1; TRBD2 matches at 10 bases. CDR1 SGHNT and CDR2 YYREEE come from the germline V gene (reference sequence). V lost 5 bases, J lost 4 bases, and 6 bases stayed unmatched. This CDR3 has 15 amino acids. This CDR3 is CASRTGTSAYNEQFF. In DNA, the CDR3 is TGTGCCAGCAGAACCGGGACTAGCGCTTACAATGAGCAGTTCTTC.

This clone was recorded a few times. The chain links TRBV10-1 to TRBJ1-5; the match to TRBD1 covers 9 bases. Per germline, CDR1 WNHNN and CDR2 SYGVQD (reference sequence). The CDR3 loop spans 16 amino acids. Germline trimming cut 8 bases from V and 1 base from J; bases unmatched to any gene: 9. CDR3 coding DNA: TGCGCCAGCTGCCAACAGGGGGCTCTGAGCAATCAGCCCCAGCATTTT. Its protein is CASCQQGALSNQPQHF.

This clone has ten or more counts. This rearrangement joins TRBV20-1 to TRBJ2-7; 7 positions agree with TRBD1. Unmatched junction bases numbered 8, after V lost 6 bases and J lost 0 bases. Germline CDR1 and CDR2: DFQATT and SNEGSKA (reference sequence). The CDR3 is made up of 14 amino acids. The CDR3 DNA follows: TGCAGTGCCCAGAGGCCAGGGGGCTCCTACGAGCAGTACTTC. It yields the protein CSAQRPGGSYEQYF.

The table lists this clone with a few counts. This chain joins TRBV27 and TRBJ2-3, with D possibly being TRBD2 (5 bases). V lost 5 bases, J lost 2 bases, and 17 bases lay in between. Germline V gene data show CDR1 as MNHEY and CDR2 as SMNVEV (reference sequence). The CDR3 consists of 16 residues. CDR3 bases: TGTGCCAGCAGTCTCGACTATCTCTTTCACACAGATACGCAGTATTTT. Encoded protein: CASSLDYLFHTDTQYF.

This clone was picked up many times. CDR3 bases: TGTGCCAGCATACATTCTAGCACAGATACGCAGTATTTT. Encoded protein: CASIHSSTDTQYF. This chain uses TRBV28 with TRBJ2-3; no firm D call. V lost 7 bases and J 0 bases, leaving 8 bases between the germline ends. Germline CDR1 and CDR2: MDHEN and SYDVKM. This CDR3 is 13 amino acids long.

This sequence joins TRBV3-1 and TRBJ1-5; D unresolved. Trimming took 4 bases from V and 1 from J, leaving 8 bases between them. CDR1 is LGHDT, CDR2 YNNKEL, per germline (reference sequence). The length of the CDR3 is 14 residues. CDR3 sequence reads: CASSRSDSNQPQHF. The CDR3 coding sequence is TGTGCCAGCAGCCGGTCGGACAGCAATCAGCCCCAGCATTTT.

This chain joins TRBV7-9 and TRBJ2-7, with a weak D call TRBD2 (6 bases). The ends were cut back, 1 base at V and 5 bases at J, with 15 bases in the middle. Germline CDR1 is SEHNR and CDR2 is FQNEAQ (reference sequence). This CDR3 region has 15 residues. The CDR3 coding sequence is TGTGCCAGCAGCTTAGGAGAGTTGGCGGGAAACGAGCAGTACGTC. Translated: CASSLGELAGNEQYV.

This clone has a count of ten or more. Written as DNA, the CDR3 is TGCGCCAGCAGTGTGCCTAGCGGAAACACCGGGGAGCTGTTTTTT. Its protein is CASSVPSGNTGELFF. The rearrangement joins TRBV5-1 to TRBJ2-2; 7 bases are a match to TRBD2. With 5 bases clipped from V and 2 bases from J, the junction kept 6 bases outside the gene matches. The CDR3 consists of 15 residues. Looked up from germline, CDR1 is SGHRS and CDR2 is YFSETQ.

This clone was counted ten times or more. The CDR3 DNA is TGCAGTGCTGGAAGGACAGGGGGAACCTACGAGCAGTACTTC. It yields the protein CSAGRTGGTYEQYF. The V call is TRBV20-1, the J call TRBJ2-7; 10 positions match TRBD1. The V and J ends lost 5 bases and 2 bases, in that order; junction bases with no gene match: 6. Germline lookup yields CDR1 DFQATT and CDR2 SNEGSKA (reference sequence). The CDR3 is 14 amino acids.

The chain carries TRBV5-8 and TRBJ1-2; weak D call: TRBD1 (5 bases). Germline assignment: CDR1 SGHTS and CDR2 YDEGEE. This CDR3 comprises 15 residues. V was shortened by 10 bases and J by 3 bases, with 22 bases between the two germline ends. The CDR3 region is CASSKGTPLYYGYTF. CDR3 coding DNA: TGTGCCTCATCGAAAGGGACGCCTCTTTACTATGGCTACACCTTC.

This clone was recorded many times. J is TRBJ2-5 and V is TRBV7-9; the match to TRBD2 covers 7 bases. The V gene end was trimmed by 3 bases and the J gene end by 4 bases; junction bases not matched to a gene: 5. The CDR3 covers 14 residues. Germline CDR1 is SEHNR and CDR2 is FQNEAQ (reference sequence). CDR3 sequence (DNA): TGTGCCAGCAGCTTCGGAGCGGGACGAGAGACCCAGTACTTC. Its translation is CASSFGAGRETQYF.

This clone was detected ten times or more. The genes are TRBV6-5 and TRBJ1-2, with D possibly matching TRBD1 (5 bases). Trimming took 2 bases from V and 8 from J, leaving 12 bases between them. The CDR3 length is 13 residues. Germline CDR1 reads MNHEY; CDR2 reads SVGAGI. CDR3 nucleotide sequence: TGTGCCAGCAGTTACGGGGCAGGCGGGGGCTACACCTTC. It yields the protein CASSYGAGGGYTF.

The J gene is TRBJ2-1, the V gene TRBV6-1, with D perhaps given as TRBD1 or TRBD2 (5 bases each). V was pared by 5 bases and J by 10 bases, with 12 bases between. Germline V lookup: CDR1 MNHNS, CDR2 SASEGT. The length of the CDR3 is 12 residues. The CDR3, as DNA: TGTGCCAGCAGTAGGGACCGTTTAGAGCAGTTCTTC. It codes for CASSRDRLEQFF.

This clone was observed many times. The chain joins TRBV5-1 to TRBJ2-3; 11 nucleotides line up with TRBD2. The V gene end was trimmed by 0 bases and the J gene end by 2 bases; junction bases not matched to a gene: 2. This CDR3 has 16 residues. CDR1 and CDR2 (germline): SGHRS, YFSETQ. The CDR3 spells CASSLGLAGNTDTQYF. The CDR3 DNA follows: TGCGCCAGCAGCTTGGGACTAGCGGGGAACACAGATACGCAGTATTTT.

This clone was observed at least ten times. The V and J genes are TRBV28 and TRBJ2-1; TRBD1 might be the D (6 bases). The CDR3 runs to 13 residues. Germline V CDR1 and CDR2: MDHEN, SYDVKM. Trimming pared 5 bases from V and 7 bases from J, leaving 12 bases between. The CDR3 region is CASSAVQGNEQFF. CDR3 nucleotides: TGTGCCAGCAGTGCTGTACAGGGAAATGAGCAGTTCTTC.

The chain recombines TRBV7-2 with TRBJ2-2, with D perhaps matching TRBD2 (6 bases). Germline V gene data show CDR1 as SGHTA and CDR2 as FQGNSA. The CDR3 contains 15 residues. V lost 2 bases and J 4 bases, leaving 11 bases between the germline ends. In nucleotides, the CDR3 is TGTGCCAGCAGCTTAATCCAGGGAGGCACCGGGGAGCTGTTTTTT. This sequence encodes CASSLIQGGTGELFF.

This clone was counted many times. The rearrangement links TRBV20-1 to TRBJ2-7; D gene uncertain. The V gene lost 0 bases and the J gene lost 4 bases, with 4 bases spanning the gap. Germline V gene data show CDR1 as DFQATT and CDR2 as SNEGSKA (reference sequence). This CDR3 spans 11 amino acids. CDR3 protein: CSARDGYEQYF. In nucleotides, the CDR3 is TGCAGTGCTAGAGACGGGTACGAGCAGTACTTC.

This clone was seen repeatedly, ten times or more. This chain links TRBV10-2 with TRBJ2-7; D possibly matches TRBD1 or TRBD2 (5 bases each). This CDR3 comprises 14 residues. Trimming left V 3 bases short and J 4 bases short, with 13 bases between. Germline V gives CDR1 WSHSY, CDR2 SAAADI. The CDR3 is CASSDLGVEYEQYF. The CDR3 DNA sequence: TGCGCCAGCAGTGATCTGGGGGTGGAATACGAGCAGTACTTC.

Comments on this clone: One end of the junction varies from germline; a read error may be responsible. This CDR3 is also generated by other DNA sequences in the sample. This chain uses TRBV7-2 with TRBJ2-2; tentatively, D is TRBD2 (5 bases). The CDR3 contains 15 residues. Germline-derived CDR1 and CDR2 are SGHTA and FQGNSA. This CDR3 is CASSLQRSVSGELFF. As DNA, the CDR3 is TGTGCCAGCAGCTTACAGCGGTCTGTTTCTGGGGAACTGTTTTTT.

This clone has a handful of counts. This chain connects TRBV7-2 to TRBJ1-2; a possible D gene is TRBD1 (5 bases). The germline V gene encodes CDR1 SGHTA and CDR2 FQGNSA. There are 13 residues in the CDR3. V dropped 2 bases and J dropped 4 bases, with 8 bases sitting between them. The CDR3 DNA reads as TGTGCCAGCAGCTTACGGGGCCTCTATGGCTACACCTTC. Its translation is CASSLRGLYGYTF.

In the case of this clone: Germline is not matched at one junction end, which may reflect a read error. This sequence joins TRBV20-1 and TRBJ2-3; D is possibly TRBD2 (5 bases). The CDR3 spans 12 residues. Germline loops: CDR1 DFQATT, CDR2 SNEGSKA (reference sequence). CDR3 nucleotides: TGCAGTTCTAGCTCAAGCACAGATACGCAGTATTTT. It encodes CSSSSSTDTQYF.

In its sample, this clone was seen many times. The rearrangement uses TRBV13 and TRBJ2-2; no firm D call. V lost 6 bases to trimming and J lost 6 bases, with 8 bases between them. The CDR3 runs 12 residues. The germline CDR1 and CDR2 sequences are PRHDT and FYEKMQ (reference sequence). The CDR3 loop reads CASRRIAGELFF. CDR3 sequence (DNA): TGTGCCAGCAGACGGATTGCCGGGGAGCTGTTTTTT.

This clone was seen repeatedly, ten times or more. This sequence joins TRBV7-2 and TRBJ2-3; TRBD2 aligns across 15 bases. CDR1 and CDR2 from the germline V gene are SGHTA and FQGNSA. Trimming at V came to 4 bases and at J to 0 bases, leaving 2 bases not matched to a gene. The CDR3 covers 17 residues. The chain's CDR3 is CASSSGTSGRSTDTQYF. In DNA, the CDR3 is TGTGCCAGCAGCTCAGGGACTAGCGGGAGGAGCACAGATACGCAGTATTTT. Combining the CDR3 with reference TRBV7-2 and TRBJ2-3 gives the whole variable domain GAGVSQSPSNKVTEKGKDVELRCDPISGHTALYWYRQSLGQGLEFLIYFQGNSAPDKSGLPSDRFSAERTGGSVSTLTIQRTQQEDSAVYLCASSSGTSGRSTDTQYFGPGTRLTVL.

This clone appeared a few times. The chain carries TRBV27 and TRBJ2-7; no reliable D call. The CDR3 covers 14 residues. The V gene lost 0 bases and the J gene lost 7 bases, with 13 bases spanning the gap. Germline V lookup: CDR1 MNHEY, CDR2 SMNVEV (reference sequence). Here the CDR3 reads CASSLSRQVREQYF. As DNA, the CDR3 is TGTGCCAGCAGTTTATCGCGGCAGGTTCGGGAGCAGTACTTC.

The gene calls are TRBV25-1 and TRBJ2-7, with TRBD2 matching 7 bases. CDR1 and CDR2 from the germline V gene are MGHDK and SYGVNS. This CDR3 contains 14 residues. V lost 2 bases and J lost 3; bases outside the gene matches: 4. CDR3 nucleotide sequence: TGTGCCAGCAGTGAAAGGACTAGGGGCTACGAGCAGTACTTC. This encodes CASSERTRGYEQYF.

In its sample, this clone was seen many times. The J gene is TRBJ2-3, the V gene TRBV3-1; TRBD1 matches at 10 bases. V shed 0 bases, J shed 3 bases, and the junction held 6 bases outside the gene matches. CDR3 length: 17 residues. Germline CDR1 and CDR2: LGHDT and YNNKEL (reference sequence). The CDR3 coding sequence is TGTGCCAGCAGCCAAGAGAGAGAGGGACAGGGGACAGATACGCAGTATTTT. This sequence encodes CASSQEREGQGTDTQYF.

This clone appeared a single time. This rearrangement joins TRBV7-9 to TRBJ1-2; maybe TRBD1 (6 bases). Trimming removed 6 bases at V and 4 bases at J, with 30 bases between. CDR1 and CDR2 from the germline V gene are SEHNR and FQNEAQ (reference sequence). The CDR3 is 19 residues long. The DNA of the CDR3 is TGTGCCAGCAGAGATCGAAACAATCCCGGGGTGTCGGGGGCCTATGGCTACACCTTC. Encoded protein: CASRDRNNPGVSGAYGYTF.

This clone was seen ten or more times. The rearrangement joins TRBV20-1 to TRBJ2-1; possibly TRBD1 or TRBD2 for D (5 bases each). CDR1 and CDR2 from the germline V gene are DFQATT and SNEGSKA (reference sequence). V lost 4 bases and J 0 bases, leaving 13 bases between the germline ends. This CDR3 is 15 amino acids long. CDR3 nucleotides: TGCAGTGCTACGGGGCGGGTAAGCTCCTACAATGAGCAGTTCTTC. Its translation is CSATGRVSSYNEQFF.

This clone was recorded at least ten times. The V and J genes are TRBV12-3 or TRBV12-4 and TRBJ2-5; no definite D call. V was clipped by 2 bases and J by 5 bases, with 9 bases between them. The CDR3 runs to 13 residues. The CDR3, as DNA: TGTGCCAGCAGTTTATGGTCGTCGGAGACCCAGTACTTC. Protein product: CASSLWSSETQYF.